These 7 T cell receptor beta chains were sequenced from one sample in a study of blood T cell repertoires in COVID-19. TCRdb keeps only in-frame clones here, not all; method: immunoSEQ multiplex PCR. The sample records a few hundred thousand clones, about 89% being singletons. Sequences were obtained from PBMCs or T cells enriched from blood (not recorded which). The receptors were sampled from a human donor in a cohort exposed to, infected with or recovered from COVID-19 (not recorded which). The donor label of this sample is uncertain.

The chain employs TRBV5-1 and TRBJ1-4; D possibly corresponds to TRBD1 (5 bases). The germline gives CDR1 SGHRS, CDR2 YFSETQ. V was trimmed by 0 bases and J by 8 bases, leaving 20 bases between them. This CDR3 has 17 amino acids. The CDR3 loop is CASSLGTGSLVAEKLFF. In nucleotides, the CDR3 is TGCGCCAGCAGCTTGGGAACAGGATCCCTGGTGGCGGAAAAACTGTTTTTT.

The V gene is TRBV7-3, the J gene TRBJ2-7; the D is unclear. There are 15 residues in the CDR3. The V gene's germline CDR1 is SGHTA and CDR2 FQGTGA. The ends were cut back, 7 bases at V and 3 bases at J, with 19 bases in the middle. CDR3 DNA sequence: TGTGCCAGCATCCTAATGGTAACCGTCGGCTACGAGCAGTACTTC. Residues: CASILMVTVGYEQYF.

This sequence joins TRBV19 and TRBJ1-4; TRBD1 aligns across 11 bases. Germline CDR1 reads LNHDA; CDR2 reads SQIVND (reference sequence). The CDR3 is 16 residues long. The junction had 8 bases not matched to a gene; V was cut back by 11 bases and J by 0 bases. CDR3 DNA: TGTGCCGTGAGGGACAGGGGGGTTGCAACTAATGAAAAACTGTTTTTT. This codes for CAVRDRGVATNEKLFF. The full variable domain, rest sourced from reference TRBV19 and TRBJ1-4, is DGGITQSPKYLFRKEGQNVTLSCEQNLNHDAMYWYRQDPGQGLRLIYYSQIVNDFQKGDIAEGYSVSREKKESFPLTVTSAQKNPTAFYLCAVRDRGVATNEKLFFGSGTQLSVL.

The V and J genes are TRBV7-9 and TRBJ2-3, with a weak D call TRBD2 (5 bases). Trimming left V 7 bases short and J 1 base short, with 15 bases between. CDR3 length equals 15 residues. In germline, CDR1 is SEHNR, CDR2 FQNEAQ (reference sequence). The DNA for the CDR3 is TGTGCCAGCACCCAACGTCGCGGGCGCACAGATACGCAGTATTTT. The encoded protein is CASTQRRGRTDTQYF.

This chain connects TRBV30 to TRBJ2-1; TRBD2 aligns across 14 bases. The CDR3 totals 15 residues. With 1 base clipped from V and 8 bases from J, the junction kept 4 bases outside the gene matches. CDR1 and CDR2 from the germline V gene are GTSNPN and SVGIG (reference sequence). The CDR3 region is CAWSAGLAGVDEQFF. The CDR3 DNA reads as TGTGCCTGGAGTGCGGGACTAGCGGGGGTGGATGAGCAGTTCTTC.

DNA for the CDR3: TGTGCCAGCAGTGGGGCAGGCACTGAAGCTTTCTTT. This translates into CASSGAGTEAFF. This rearrangement joins TRBV2 to TRBJ1-1; no firm D call. The CDR3 extends over 12 amino acids. Germline values: CDR1 SNHLY, CDR2 FYNNEI. With 4 bases removed from V and 4 bases from J, the gap between germline ends came to 7 bases.

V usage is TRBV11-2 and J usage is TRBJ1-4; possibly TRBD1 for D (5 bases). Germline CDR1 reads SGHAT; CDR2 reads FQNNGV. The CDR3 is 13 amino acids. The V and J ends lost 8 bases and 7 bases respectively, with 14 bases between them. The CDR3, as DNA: TGTGCCAGCCGCAAGACAGTCTCTGAAAAACTGTTTTTT. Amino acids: CASRKTVSEKLFF.